This T cell receptor (beta chain) was profiled in a study of cytomegalovirus exposure and HLA in healthy donors. Germline values: CDR1 MDHEN, CDR2 SYDVKM. Trimming removed 6 bases from V and 7 bases from J, with 9 bases in between. This CDR3 has 12 amino acids. For this clone: Its antigen is still unknown.

Overall study findings and caveats: Later analysis showed most CMV-associated TCR beta chains appearing HLA-restricted.

Amplification used 60 Vbeta primers and 13 Jbeta primers. Generated by immunoSEQ multiplex PCR, the TCRdb table keeps only in-frame clones and is missing some. The sample has about 160,000 clones; 65% to 80% are singletons. This TCR was sampled from a man aged 40-49 years in good health and CMV-seronegative. The source material was PBMCs. The chain links TRBV28 to TRBJ1-4; the D is unclear. Here the CDR3 reads CASRGRREKLFF. CDR3 nucleotide sequence: TGTGCCAGCAGGGGCAGGCGTGAAAAACTGTTTTTT.